A selection of T cell receptor beta chains follows, all from one sample in a study of blood T cell repertoires in COVID-19. Measured with immunoSEQ multiplex PCR; TCRdb has only the in-frame clones, and not every one. The sample records tens of thousands of clones, roughly 87% being singletons. Sequencing was carried out using peripheral blood. Receptor source: a woman aged 50 to 65 with active or convalescent COVID-19. Both conserved end residues are part of each CDR3. D genes are given only for firm matches. The size entry is marked missing in some rows and otherwise reads once, few, many or a size class.

v_gene	j_gene	d_gene	abundance	len	CDR3nt	CDR3aa
TRBV12-5	TRBJ2-5	.	once	15	TGTGCTAGTGGTTTGACTGCGGGCTTGGCAGAGACCCAGTACTTC	CASGLTAGLAETQYF
TRBV7-3	TRBJ2-1	TRBD2	.	15	TGTGCCAGCAGTTTAGGCATCGGGACTAGGGCTGAGCAGTTCTTC	CASSLGIGTRAEQFF
TRBV5-1	TRBJ2-2	TRBD2	.	17	TGCGCCAGCAGCGGAGGACTAGCGGGGGGTAGGACCGGGGAGCTGTTTTTT	CASSGGLAGGRTGELFF
TRBV3-1/TRBV3-2	TRBJ1-2	.	once	14	TGTGCCAGCAGTGTTAGCCGGGGACTAGGAGGCTACACCTTC	CASSVSRGLGGYTF
TRBV4-2	TRBJ2-7	TRBD1	few	15	TGTGCCAGCAGCCAGACCGACAGGGGGGAAGACGAGCAGTACTTC	CASSQTDRGEDEQYF
TRBV4-2	TRBJ2-7	.	.	14	TGTGCCAGCAGCCAAGACAGGAGGAGCCCGGAGCAGTACTTC	CASSQDRRSPEQYF
TRBV5-5	TRBJ2-5	TRBD1	.	14	TGTGCCAGCAGCCCTTGGACAGGGGAAGAGACCCAGTACTTC	CASSPWTGEETQYF
TRBV6-6	TRBJ1-1	TRBD1	.	15	TGTGCCAGCAGTCCCTTGACAGGGAGGTTGACTGAAGCTTTCTTT	CASSPLTGRLTEAFF
TRBV11-2	TRBJ2-5	TRBD2	.	15	TGTGCCAGCATCCTAGCGGGGGCACCCCAAGAGACCCAGTACTTC	CASILAGAPQETQYF
TRBV4-3	TRBJ2-7	.	.	15	TGCGCCAGCAGCCAAGAAAGGCGGGGATCCTACGAGCAGTACTTC	CASSQERRGSYEQYF
TRBV9	TRBJ1-4	TRBD1	few	17	TGTGCCAGCAGCGTCGGACAGGGGGCTAATGATAATGAAAAACTGTTTTTT	CASSVGQGANDNEKLFF
TRBV7-8	TRBJ2-5	TRBD1	.	15	TGTGCCAGCAGCTTGACAGGGCCTCTGGGGGAGACCCAGTACTTC	CASSLTGPLGETQYF
TRBV7-6	TRBJ2-7	.	.	15	TGTGCCAGCAGCCCCAATGTCGGCGGGGCTTACGAGCAGTACTTC	CASSPNVGGAYEQYF
TRBV5-6	TRBJ1-5	.	once	15	TGTGCCAGCAGCTTGATGCGGGGGTGGAATCAGCCCCAGCATTTT	CASSLMRGWNQPQHF
TRBV3-1/TRBV3-2	TRBJ2-7	TRBD1	.	15	TGTGCCAGCAGCCTAGGACAGGGGACCTACTACGAGCAGTACTTC	CASSLGQGTYYEQYF
TRBV18	TRBJ2-3	.	.	11	TGTGCCAGCTCCAGAGGGGATACGCAGTATTTT	CASSRGDTQYF
TRBV27	TRBJ1-2	TRBD1	.	16	TGTGCCAGCGGGGGGCTACAGGGACAGGGGGTATCTGGCTACACCTTC	CASGGLQGQGVSGYTF
TRBV2	TRBJ1-4	.	.	16	TGTGCCAGCAGGGGAGGGAGGTTATCAACTAATGAAAAACTGTTTTTT	CASRGGRLSTNEKLFF
TRBV11-3	TRBJ2-7	.	few	14	TGTGCCAGCAGCTTATCTGGGGGGACCTACGAGCAGTACTTC	CASSLSGGTYEQYF
TRBV2	TRBJ1-2	.	.	13	TGTGCCAGCTCGGGACTCCCCAACTATGGCTACACCTTC	CASSGLPNYGYTF
TRBV30	TRBJ1-4	.	.	14	TGTGCCTGGAGTGTACAGGGATTACGTGAAAAACTGTTTTTT	CAWSVQGLREKLFF
TRBV14	TRBJ1-2	TRBD1	.	14	TGTGCCAGCAGCCAAGATTGGAGGACAGGTGGCTACACCTTC	CASSQDWRTGGYTF
TRBV10-3	TRBJ2-2	TRBD2	few	16	TGTGCCATCAGTGATAAAGGCGGGGGAAACACCGGGGAGCTGTTTTTT	CAISDKGGGNTGELFF
TRBV30	TRBJ2-3	.	.	15	TGTGCCTGGAGTGTTTTGCGGGGTAGCACAGATACGCAGTATTTT	CAWSVLRGSTDTQYF
TRBV4-2	TRBJ1-2	TRBD1	.	15	TGTGCCAGCAGCCATACAAGGGACAGTAACTATGGCTACACCTTC	CASSHTRDSNYGYTF
TRBV9	TRBJ2-1	.	.	12	TGTGCCAGCAGCGTAGCCGGGTATGAGCAGTTCTTC	CASSVAGYEQFF
TRBV18	TRBJ1-4	TRBD1	.	16	TGTGCCAGCTCACGGACAAGGGACAGGGCTTACGAAAAACTGTTTTTT	CASSRTRDRAYEKLFF
TRBV7-2	TRBJ2-5	TRBD2	.	15	TGTGCCAGCAGCTTAGCGGGTAGCGGGGGGGAGACCCAGTACTTC	CASSLAGSGGETQYF
TRBV28	TRBJ2-1	.	medium-sized	15	TGTGCCAGCAGTTACAGATGGACAGCTTACAATGAGCAGTTCTTC	CASSYRWTAYNEQFF
TRBV7-8	TRBJ1-1	TRBD1	.	15	TGTGCCAGCCTTTCAGGGGGCCCAGGGGACACTGAAGCTTTCTTT	CASLSGGPGDTEAFF
TRBV4-3	TRBJ1-5	.	.	13	TGCGCCAGCAGCCAAGTCGAGAATCAGCCCCAGCATTTT	CASSQVENQPQHF
TRBV30	TRBJ1-1	TRBD1	.	16	TGTGCCTGGGACTCCGGTTCGGGCAGGGGGTACACTGAAGCTTTCTTT	CAWDSGSGRGYTEAFF
TRBV10-3	TRBJ2-5	.	.	13	TGTGCCATCAGTGAGGTGGCGGGCGAGACCCAGTACTTC	CAISEVAGETQYF
TRBV30	TRBJ1-3	.	.	13	TGTGCCTGGAGTGTAGGGGCCGGGAACACCATATATTTT	CAWSVGAGNTIYF
TRBV5-1	TRBJ1-1	TRBD1	.	15	TGCGCCAGCAGCTTAGGACAGGGGGGGAACACTGAAGCTTTCTTT	CASSLGQGGNTEAFF
TRBV2	TRBJ2-7	TRBD1	.	16	TGTGCCAGCAGTGAAGTCGGGACAGGGAAACACTACGAGCAGTACTTC	CASSEVGTGKHYEQYF
TRBV5-1	TRBJ2-5	.	.	14	TGCGCCAGCAGCTTGGGATCGGGCCAAGAGACCCAGTACTTC	CASSLGSGQETQYF
TRBV19	TRBJ2-5	TRBD1	.	13	TGTGCCAGTAGCTGGGACAGCCAAGAGACCCAGTACTTC	CASSWDSQETQYF
TRBV18	TRBJ2-7	TRBD1	few	14	TGTGCCAGCTCACGCGGGGACAGGGTTACCGAGCAGTACTTC	CASSRGDRVTEQYF
TRBV30	TRBJ2-7	TRBD2	.	15	TGTGCCTGGAGTCCGACTAGCCTCATCACCTACGAGCAGTACTTC	CAWSPTSLITYEQYF
TRBV29-1	TRBJ1-5	.	.	13	TGCAGCGTTGAAGAAGGGAGGGGACAGCCCCAGCATTTT	CSVEEGRGQPQHF
TRBV10-3	TRBJ2-2	TRBD1	once	13	TGTGCCATCAGTTACAGGGGCACCGGGGAGCTGTTTTTT	CAISYRGTGELFF
TRBV5-1	TRBJ2-7	.	.	15	TGCGCCAGCAGCCCCGGTGGCAGGGTCTCCTACGAGCAGTACTTC	CASSPGGRVSYEQYF
TRBV14	TRBJ2-2	.	.	14	TGTGCCAGCAGCCACCCAACGAACACCGGGGAGCTGTTTTTT	CASSHPTNTGELFF
TRBV13	TRBJ1-1	.	.	14	TGTGCCAGCAGCCAGGGGCTTCGGAACACTGAAGCTTTCTTT	CASSQGLRNTEAFF
TRBV6-1	TRBJ2-5	TRBD2	.	14	TGTGCCAGCAGTGAAGCCCCCGGGGGGGAGACCCAGTACTTC	CASSEAPGGETQYF
TRBV30	TRBJ2-1	TRBD1	.	12	TGTGCTTGGGACAGGGTGAACAATGAGCAGTTCTTC	CAWDRVNNEQFF
TRBV5-5	TRBJ1-5	TRBD1	.	14	TGTGCCAGCAGCTTGGGGACAGGGCATCAGCCCCAGCATTTT	CASSLGTGHQPQHF